Presented here are 17 T cell receptor beta chains from one specimen sequenced in a study of early T cells in non-severe SARS-CoV-2 infection. TCRdb re-called the 5' RACE reads with MiXCR, one entry per CDR3 protein. Here the sample spans around 70,000 distinct CDR3 sequences, approximately 9.1% being singletons. The sequenced material came from whole blood. These receptors originate from an adult who was a healthcare worker with PCR-confirmed SARS-CoV-2 infection or an uninfected control (not recorded which).

The rearrangement links TRBV6-1 to TRBJ2-1; D gene uncertain. V was trimmed by 2 bases and J by 6 bases, leaving 14 bases between them. The CDR3 sequence is 15 residues long. The germline V gene has CDR1 MNHNS and CDR2 SASEGT. As DNA, the CDR3 is TGTGCCAGCAGTGAACTGGCCCCCCCCCGCAATGAGCAGTTCTTC. Its protein product is CASSELAPPRNEQFF.

V is TRBV6-1 and J is TRBJ1-1; D is ambiguous. The CDR3 has 14 amino acids. Germline CDR1 and CDR2: MNHNS and SASEGT. The germline V and J ends were trimmed by 7 bases and 1 base, with 13 bases remaining between them. CDR3 in DNA: TGTGCCAGCAATGATATGCGGGGGAACACTGAAGCTTTCTTT. Its protein is CASNDMRGNTEAFF.

This clonotype has a count of ten or more. V usage is TRBV7-6 and J usage is TRBJ2-3; either TRBD1 or TRBD2 may fit D (5 bases each). The germline V gene has CDR1 SGHVS and CDR2 FNYEAQ. CDR3 length: 16 amino acids. Trimming pared 5 bases from V and 10 bases from J, leaving 25 bases between. CDR3 residues: CASSAFPSSSVGAQYF. CDR3 in DNA: TGTGCCAGCAGCGCCTTCCCCTCCTCTTCGGTGGGGGCGCAGTATTTT.

This clonotype came up many times. This chain connects TRBV7-2 to TRBJ1-2; no clear D. The V end lost 6 bases, the J end lost 7 bases, and 9 bases lay between the germline ends. Looked up from germline, CDR1 is SGHTA and CDR2 is FQGNSA. There are 11 residues in the CDR3. CDR3 sequence: CASSTGSGYTF. The CDR3 nucleotides read TGTGCCAGCAGTACCGGTAGTGGCTACACCTTC. Based on the CDR3 plus reference TRBV7-2 and TRBJ1-2, the full variable domain is GAGVSQSPSNKVTEKGKDVELRCDPISGHTALYWYRQSLGQGLEFLIYFQGNSAPDKSGLPSDRFSAERTGGSVSTLTIQRTQQEDSAVYLCASSTGSGYTFGSGTRLTVV.

This clonotype was seen many times. Here the CDR3 DNA reads TGTGCCACCAGCAGAGAAGTAACCTCCGGGACTAGTGGGACAGATACGCAGTATTTT. Translated: CATSREVTSGTSGTDTQYF. The rearrangement uses TRBV15 and TRBJ2-3, with 8 bases lining up with TRBD2. Germline V gene sequence: CDR1 LNHNV, CDR2 YYDKDF (reference sequence). The CDR3 is made up of 19 amino acids. Trimming at V came to 0 bases and at J to 3 bases, leaving 14 bases not matched to a gene.

The chain is built from TRBV18 and TRBJ1-1, with D perhaps TRBD1 (6 bases). The CDR3 totals 16 residues. V was trimmed by 0 bases and J by 1 base, leaving 12 bases between them. Germline values: CDR1 KGHSH, CDR2 LQKENI. CDR3 loop: CASSPPTTGTNTEAFF. The CDR3 DNA sequence: TGTGCCAGCTCACCACCGACGACAGGAACGAACACTGAAGCTTTCTTT.

This clonotype was seen many times. The genes are TRBV6-6 and TRBJ2-3; the D gene is possibly TRBD1 (5 bases). CDR1 and CDR2 (germline): MNHNY, SVGAGI (reference sequence). The V and J ends lost 6 bases and 5 bases respectively, with 12 bases between them. CDR3 length: 13 residues. This CDR3 reads CASSRQHQDTQYF. The CDR3 region has the DNA TGTGCCAGCAGCAGACAGCATCAAGATACGCAGTATTTT.

This clonotype has just a few counts. The chain couples TRBV6-2 or TRBV6-3 to TRBJ1-1, with TRBD1 identical over 7 bases. The V segment lost 5 bases and the J segment 0 bases; nucleotides outside the gene matches: 3. CDR1 is MNHEY, CDR2 SVGEGT, per germline. There are 14 residues in the CDR3. CDR3 sequence (DNA): TGTGCCAGCAGTAAGGGGGCTTTGAACACTGAAGCTTTCTTT. This codes for CASSKGALNTEAFF.

At least ten counts were recorded for this clonotype. The chain has TRBV5-4 and TRBJ1-2; TRBD1 is a possible D gene (5 bases). The CDR3 has 14 residues. Germline CDR1 is SGHNT and CDR2 is YYREEE (reference sequence). Trimming shortened V by 0 bases and J by 5 bases, and 11 bases separated the two germline ends. The CDR3 nucleotides are TGTGCCAGCAGCTTGGCCCCCAGGGTTTATGGCTACACCTTC. This translates into CASSLAPRVYGYTF.

The table lists this clonotype with a few counts. The V call is TRBV6-6, the J call TRBJ1-3; D is unclear. Germline V gene data show CDR1 as MNHNY and CDR2 as SVGAGI (reference sequence). CDR3 size: 14 residues. V lost 7 bases and J 0 bases, leaving 10 bases between the germline ends. CDR3 amino acids: CASTPLSSGNTIYF. The CDR3 DNA is TGTGCCAGCACTCCACTAAGCTCTGGAAACACCATATATTTT.

This clonotype was detected many times. This chain joins TRBV29-1 and TRBJ2-5, with D uncertain. Deletions cut 0 bases from V and 4 bases from J, with 3 bases between. CDR1 and CDR2 (germline): SQVTM, ANQGSEA. CDR3 length: 11 residues. CDR3 nucleotides: TGCAGCGTTGAAGATACAGAGACCCAGTACTTC. This translates into CSVEDTETQYF. Full variable domain (rest looked up from reference TRBV29-1 and TRBJ2-5): SAVISQKPSRDICQRGTSLTIQCQVDSQVTMMFWYRQQPGQSLTLIATANQGSEATYESGFVIDKFPISRPNLTFSTLTVSNMSPEDSSIYLCSVEDTETQYFGPGTRLLVL.

In this sample, this clonotype turned up many times. For the CDR3, the DNA is TGTGCCTGGAGTGTACAAGGAAACACCATATATTTT. It codes for CAWSVQGNTIYF. This rearrangement joins TRBV30 to TRBJ1-3; D ambiguous. Germline V lookup: CDR1 GTSNPN, CDR2 SVGIG (reference sequence). The CDR3 length is 12 residues. The V and J ends lost 0 bases and 4 bases respectively, with 4 bases between them.

The chain is built from TRBV7-6 and TRBJ2-1; 7 nucleotides line up with TRBD2. V shed 2 bases, J shed 10 bases, and the junction held 11 bases outside the gene matches. The CDR3 is made up of 15 amino acids. Germline loops: CDR1 SGHVS, CDR2 FNYEAQ. The CDR3 DNA sequence: TGTGCCAGCAGCTTATCAGGCGGGAGAGTCGGGGAGCAGTTCTTC. The encoded protein is CASSLSGGRVGEQFF.

This clonotype was observed a handful of times. CDR3 sequence: CASSKVGDPPSYEQYF. The CDR3 bases are TGTGCCAGCAGCAAAGTGGGGGACCCTCCCTCCTACGAGCAGTACTTC. The J gene is TRBJ2-7, the V gene TRBV21-1; the table names TRBD2, a call not compared with the DNA. TRBV21-1 is marked as a pseudogene. CDR3 length: 16 residues.

This chain links TRBV20-1 with TRBJ2-5, with 7 bases aligning to TRBD2. Germline CDR1 reads DFQATT; CDR2 reads SNEGSKA (reference sequence). The ends lost 3 bases at V and 2 bases at J; junction bases unmatched: 6. This CDR3 has 14 residues. The CDR3 here is CSASTSAGQETQYF. CDR3 coding DNA: TGCAGTGCTAGTACTAGCGCTGGGCAAGAGACCCAGTACTTC.

Ten or more counts support this clonotype. The chain joins TRBV7-6 to TRBJ2-7; D remains unclear. This CDR3 has 12 residues. The germline V and J ends were trimmed by 4 bases and 2 bases, with 6 bases remaining between them. Germline assignment: CDR1 SGHVS and CDR2 FNYEAQ. The CDR3 nucleotides read TGTGCCAGCAGCTCGACGGCCTACGAGCAGTACTTC. This sequence encodes CASSSTAYEQYF. Using reference TRBV7-6 and TRBJ2-7 for the parts outside the CDR3, the full variable domain is GAGVSQSPRYKVTKRGQDVALRCDPISGHVSLYWYRQALGQGPEFLTYFNYEAQQDKSGLPNDRFSAERPEGSISTLTIQRTEQRDSAMYRCASSSTAYEQYFGPGTRLTVT.

The CDR3 reads CSARDLDTTYEQYF. The CDR3, as DNA: TGCAGTGCTAGAGACCTGGATACCACCTACGAGCAGTACTTC. V and J are TRBV20-1 and TRBJ2-7; no firm D call. The CDR3 is 14 amino acids. Germline values: CDR1 DFQATT, CDR2 SNEGSKA (reference sequence). V dropped 0 bases and J dropped 2 bases, with 11 bases sitting between them.